The 18 T cell receptor beta chains reported below all come from one sample, sequenced in a study of blood T cell repertoires in COVID-19. Assay used: immunoSEQ multiplex PCR; TCRdb lists only in-frame clones, some missing. The sample lists roughly 220,000 clones; more than 80% were seen once. The sequenced material came from peripheral blood. These receptors all come from a man under 40 who had recovered from COVID-19.

The rearrangement joins TRBV2 to TRBJ2-7; maybe TRBD1 (6 bases). CDR1 is SNHLY, CDR2 FYNNEI, per germline. CDR3 length: 15 amino acids. Trimming stripped 6 bases from V and 4 bases from J, with 19 bases between. The CDR3 sequence: CASRGASGVAYEQYF. CDR3 DNA sequence: TGTGCCAGCAGGGGGGCTAGTGGTGTAGCGTACGAGCAGTACTTC.

The J gene is TRBJ1-3, the V gene TRBV7-7, with 9 bases identical to TRBD1. The CDR3 covers 15 residues. Germline V gene data show CDR1 as SSHAT and CDR2 as FNYEAQ (reference sequence). With 5 bases clipped from V and 4 bases from J, the junction kept 6 bases outside the gene matches. This chain's CDR3 is CASSAGTGFGNTIYF. For the CDR3, the DNA is TGTGCCAGCAGCGCCGGGACAGGGTTCGGAAACACCATATATTTT.

The chain's CDR3 is CASSQGVTGGVAFF. CDR3 bases: TGTGCCAGCAGCCAAGGGGTGACAGGGGGCGTAGCTTTCTTT. J is TRBJ1-1 and V is TRBV3-1 (or the pseudogene TRBV3-2); 10 nucleotides align to TRBD1. This CDR3 is 14 amino acids long. Unmatched junction bases numbered 6, after V lost 1 base and J lost 10 bases. Germline assignment: CDR1 LGHDT and CDR2 YNNKEL (reference sequence).

In DNA form, the CDR3 reads TGCGCCAGCAGCCAAGGAGGTATAGAGCAGTTCTTC. It is translated as CASSQGGIEQFF. The chain joins TRBV4-1 to TRBJ2-1, with D uncertain. V lost 1 base to trimming and J lost 10 bases, with 8 bases between them. The CDR3 runs to 12 residues. Germline assignment: CDR1 MGHRA and CDR2 YSYEKL.

CDR3 bases: TGTGCCAGCCAATTTGCCGGGACAGGGAAAGAGACCCAGTACTTC. Translation: CASQFAGTGKETQYF. V usage is TRBV19 and J usage is TRBJ2-5, with 9 bases lining up with TRBD1. The CDR3 length is 15 residues. Trimming cost V 9 bases and J 3 bases; bases outside gene matches: 11. CDR1 LNHDA and CDR2 SQIVND come from the germline V gene (reference sequence).

The genes are TRBV19 and TRBJ1-6; D may be TRBD1 (6 bases). V lost 0 bases to trimming and J lost 7 bases, with 10 bases between them. Germline CDR1 and CDR2: LNHDA and SQIVND (reference sequence). The CDR3 totals 15 residues. The CDR3 protein is CASSIDGTRNSPLHF. CDR3 DNA sequence: TGTGCCAGTAGTATAGACGGGACAAGAAATTCACCCCTCCACTTT.

The chain is built from TRBV27 and TRBJ2-7; perhaps TRBD1 as D (5 bases). The CDR3 has 13 residues. The germline V gene encodes CDR1 MNHEY and CDR2 SMNVEV (reference sequence). Trimming pared 3 bases from V and 4 bases from J, leaving 10 bases between. The CDR3 loop reads CASSFAGPYEQYF. The CDR3 nucleotides read TGTGCCAGCAGTTTTGCAGGGCCGTACGAGCAGTACTTC.

The chain couples TRBV5-4 to TRBJ2-7; TRBD1 might be the D (6 bases). V shed 2 bases and J shed 3 bases, with 12 bases lying between them. Germline V gene lookup returns CDR1 SGHNT and CDR2 YYREEE (reference sequence). The CDR3 spans 14 residues. The CDR3 protein is CASSLPGEVYEQYF. Written as DNA, the CDR3 is TGTGCCAGCAGCTTACCAGGGGAAGTCTACGAGCAGTACTTC.

This chain links TRBV7-9 with TRBJ1-2, with 7 positions matching TRBD1. This CDR3 contains 15 residues. Looked up from germline, CDR1 is SEHNR and CDR2 is FQNEAQ (reference sequence). V shed 5 bases, J shed 9 bases, and the junction held 15 bases outside the gene matches. The CDR3 loop is CASSRREGQDHRYTF. The CDR3 nucleotides read TGTGCCAGCAGCCGTCGAGAAGGACAGGATCATCGCTACACCTTC. Complete variable domain (other parts from reference TRBV7-9 and TRBJ1-2): DTGVSQNPRHKITKRGQNVTFRCDPISEHNRLYWYRQTLGQGPEFLTYFQNEAQLEKSRLLSDRFSAERPKGSFSTLEIQRTEQGDSAMYLCASSRREGQDHRYTFGSGTRLTVV.

This chain links TRBV27 with TRBJ2-7; 7 bases map to TRBD1. The CDR3 has 14 residues. In germline, CDR1 is MNHEY, CDR2 SMNVEV (reference sequence). Trimming removed 3 bases from V and 0 bases from J; junction bases left unmatched: 2. The CDR3 spells CASSLDRISYEQYF. The CDR3, as DNA: TGTGCCAGCAGTTTGGACAGGATCTCCTACGAGCAGTACTTC.

V and J are TRBV10-3 and TRBJ1-6; D gene ambiguous. The germline CDR1 and CDR2 sequences are ENHRY and SYGVKD. V dropped 3 bases and J dropped 7 bases, with 13 bases sitting between them. The CDR3 sequence is 15 residues long. CDR3: CAISDGGFANSPLHF. CDR3 sequence (DNA): TGTGCCATCAGTGATGGAGGTTTTGCAAATTCACCCCTCCACTTT.

The chain employs TRBV11-1 and TRBJ1-1; D gene ambiguous. CDR3 length: 12 residues. Trimming stripped 1 base from V and 4 bases from J, with 4 bases between. Germline V gives CDR1 SGHAT, CDR2 FQDESV (reference sequence). As DNA, the CDR3 is TGTGCCAGCAGCTTAGGGCTCACTGAAGCTTTCTTT. It yields the protein CASSLGLTEAFF.

The chain recombines TRBV18 with TRBJ2-5; 13 bases fit TRBD2. Germline V gene data show CDR1 as KGHSH and CDR2 as LQKENI. The J segment lost 5 bases and the V segment lost 2 bases, leaving 5 bases of the junction unmatched. This CDR3 has 16 amino acids. In DNA form, the CDR3 reads TGTGCCAGCTCACCAGGACTAGCGGGGGCGATGGAGACCCAGTACTTC. Its translation is CASSPGLAGAMETQYF.

This chain uses TRBV5-1 with TRBJ2-1; 7 positions match TRBD1. The J segment lost 2 bases and the V segment lost 4 bases, leaving 12 bases of the junction unmatched. The V gene's germline CDR1 is SGHRS and CDR2 YFSETQ. The CDR3 length is 17 residues. The CDR3 is CASSVALTGFTYNEQFF. For the CDR3, the DNA is TGCGCCAGCAGCGTGGCATTGACAGGGTTTACCTACAATGAGCAGTTCTTC.

This rearrangement joins TRBV7-2 to TRBJ2-7; 8 nucleotides line up with TRBD1. The CDR3 has 15 residues. Germline CDR1 SGHTA, CDR2 FQGNSA. Trimming took 1 base from V and 1 from J; bases not matched to a gene: 3. CDR3 nucleotides: TGTGCCAGCAGCTTAGTGACAGGGGAGTCCTACGAGCAGTACTTC. Protein: CASSLVTGESYEQYF.

The CDR3 coding sequence is TGTGCCAGCAGCCTCACTAGGAACACTGAAGCTTTCTTT. Translating it yields CASSLTRNTEAFF. The gene calls are TRBV11-2 and TRBJ1-1, with D hard to call. This CDR3 comprises 13 residues. The germline V gene encodes CDR1 SGHAT and CDR2 FQNNGV. V was cut by 5 bases and J by 1 base, with 8 bases left in between. Combining the CDR3 with reference TRBV11-2 and TRBJ1-1 gives the whole variable domain EAGVAQSPRYKIIEKRQSVAFWCNPISGHATLYWYQQILGQGPKLLIQFQNNGVVDDSQLPKDRFSAERLKGVDSTLKIQPAKLEDSAVYLCASSLTRNTEAFFGQGTRLTVV.

The J gene is TRBJ1-1, the V gene TRBV29-1; no firm D call. CDR1 and CDR2 from the germline V gene are SQVTM and ANQGSEA. The V gene lost 4 bases and the J gene lost 8 bases, with 11 bases spanning the gap. The CDR3 has 11 residues. The CDR3 sequence: CSVGQRGEAFF. Written as DNA, the CDR3 is TGCAGCGTTGGACAACGAGGGGAAGCTTTCTTT.

The CDR3 protein is CASSLGPRDMNTEAFF. CDR3 in DNA: TGTGCCAGCAGCTTGGGGCCTAGGGATATGAACACTGAAGCTTTCTTT. This sequence joins TRBV7-9 and TRBJ1-1; tentatively, D is TRBD1 (5 bases). V lost 3 bases and J 0 bases, leaving 14 bases between the germline ends. This CDR3 contains 16 residues. The germline gives CDR1 SEHNR, CDR2 FQNEAQ (reference sequence). Full variable domain (outside the CDR3, taken from reference TRBV7-9 and TRBJ1-1): DTGVSQNPRHKITKRGQNVTFRCDPISEHNRLYWYRQTLGQGPEFLTYFQNEAQLEKSRLLSDRFSAERPKGSFSTLEIQRTEQGDSAMYLCASSLGPRDMNTEAFFGQGTRLTVV.